This T cell receptor beta chain was captured in a study of Ad26.COV2.S vaccination and SARS-CoV-2 variants. About the study: Participant was drawn from the COV1001 Ad26.COV2.S trial arm.

Whole-study findings and limits: Post-vaccination spike-specific CD8+ and CD4+ T cell responses reportedly had substantial breadth. Compared with placebo recipients, vaccine recipients had higher spike-specific TCR breadth.

The repertoire was sequenced with immunoSEQ multiplex PCR; TCRdb's copy has only in-frame clones and lacks some. The sample shows 290,000 or so clones, 70% to 90% of them seen only once. Treatment indicated: 15 to 20 received Ad26.COV2.S at low or high dose, single or two shots; several received placebo; per-sample allocation not given. The investigators took samples on day 63 after the first vaccine or placebo injection. An Ad26 vector was used to express Wuhan-strain SARS-CoV-2 spike as the vaccine. Note on this clone: The antigen remains unidentified.

From germline, CDR1 is LGHNA and CDR2 YNFKEQ. The CDR3 has 13 residues. V lost 4 bases and J 2 bases, leaving 9 bases between the germline ends. The chain recombines TRBV4-2 with TRBJ2-7; D is perhaps TRBD1 (5 bases). Sequenced material: peripheral blood, taken in a trial of Ad26.COV2.S vaccine versus placebo. The receptor was isolated from a person between 18 and 59 years old who received the Ad26.COV2.S COVID-19 vaccine or a placebo. In DNA, the CDR3 is TGTGCCAGCAGCCCGGACACCACCTACGAGCAGTACTTC. Its protein is CASSPDTTYEQYF.